Listed below are T cell receptor beta chains from one sample, sequenced in a study of naive and memory T cell subsets. TCRdb ran MiXCR on the UMI-ligation and nested PCR reads and lists one entry per CDR3 protein. The sample includes around 31,000 distinct CDR3 sequences, approximately 7.1% of them seen just once. Specimen: skin, collected from a tuberculin skin test site. The receptors originated from an adult in good health. Both conserved end residues are part of each CDR3. The order of the fields is J gene, D gene, CDR3 length, clone size, V gene, CDR3 protein, CDR3 DNA. A D gene is named only where the DNA matches it firmly. Clone sizes are given selectively: once, few, many, or a class where the clone is expanded.

>TRBJ2-3|TRBD2|14|medium-sized|TRBV12-3/TRBV12-4
CASSPTGGSDTQYF
TGTGCCAGCAGTCCAACGGGGGGATCAGATACGCAGTATTTT
>TRBJ1-5|TRBD1|15|-|TRBV2
CASRPGQDSNQPQHF
TGTGCCAGCAGGCCGGGACAGGATAGCAATCAGCCCCAGCATTTT
>TRBJ2-7|-|13|many|TRBV5-1
CASSFDRSYEQYF
TGCGCCAGCAGCTTCGACAGATCCTACGAGCAGTACTTC
>TRBJ1-1|-|16|-|TRBV19
CASSIVVGGRNTEAFF
TGTGCCAGTAGTATAGTCGTGGGAGGTCGAAACACTGAAGCTTTCTTT
>TRBJ2-3|-|15|many|TRBV2
CASRVTRAGADTQYF
TGTGCCAGCAGGGTTACCCGGGCAGGGGCAGATACGCAGTATTTT
>TRBJ1-5|-|12|many|TRBV3-1
CASSHTDQPQHF
TGTGCCAGCAGCCACACCGATCAGCCCCAGCATTTT
>TRBJ2-1|TRBD2|16|many|TRBV11-2
CASSRRSGGGRNEQFF
TGTGCCAGCAGCCGAAGGAGTGGCGGGGGGAGGAATGAGCAGTTCTTC
>TRBJ2-1|-|13|few|TRBV11-2
CASSLESPNEQFF
TGTGCCAGCAGCTTAGAGAGCCCCAATGAGCAGTTCTTC
>TRBJ1-5|TRBD1|14|many|TRBV2
CASSGQGGGQPQHF
TGTGCCAGCAGCGGACAGGGGGGAGGACAGCCCCAGCATTTT
>TRBJ2-1|-|14|-|TRBV7-9
CASSLVSRPGEQFF
TGTGCCAGCAGCTTAGTATCCCGGCCCGGTGAGCAGTTCTTC
>TRBJ2-3|-|12|many|TRBV6-5
CASSLRGDTQYF
TGTGCCAGCAGCTTGCGCGGGGATACGCAGTATTTT
>TRBJ2-1|TRBD2|19|many|TRBV6-2/TRBV6-3
CASSYSASGGAWSYNEQFF
TGTGCCAGCAGTTACTCGGCTAGCGGGGGGGCCTGGTCCTACAATGAGCAGTTCTTC
>TRBJ2-5|-|11|-|TRBV18
CASSPKETQYF
TGTGCCAGCTCACCGAAAGAGACCCAGTACTTC
>TRBJ1-1|-|13|few|TRBV20-1
CSAPRGGPPEAFF
TGCAGTGCGCCGCGGGGGGGGCCCCCTGAAGCTTTCTTT
>TRBJ2-2|-|15|many|TRBV3-1
CASSQGTLITGELFF
TGTGCCAGCAGCCAAGGGACTTTGATCACCGGGGAGCTGTTTTTT
>TRBJ2-3|-|16|many|TRBV12-3/TRBV12-4
CASRRTVPGHTDTQYF
TGTGCCAGCAGACGAACAGTCCCCGGGCACACAGATACGCAGTATTTT
>TRBJ2-1|TRBD1|15|many|TRBV20-1
CSARDPGQGANEQFF
TGCAGTGCTAGAGATCCGGGACAGGGGGCGAATGAGCAGTTCTTC
>TRBJ1-2|-|12|-|TRBV5-1
CASSLVGDGDTF
TGCGCCAGCAGCTTGGTTGGGGACGGCGACACCTTC
>TRBJ1-1|-|15|many|TRBV5-4
CASSWGRGMNTEAFF
TGTGCCAGCAGCTGGGGCAGAGGCATGAACACTGAAGCTTTCTTT
>TRBJ1-4|TRBD1|18|few|TRBV7-8
CASSLVRTGYTTNEKLFF
TGTGCCAGCAGCTTAGTGCGGACAGGGTACACAACTAATGAAAAACTGTTTTTT
>TRBJ1-1|TRBD1|14|-|TRBV7-3
CASSSRQGDTEAFF
TGTGCCAGCAGCTCCCGACAGGGGGACACTGAAGCTTTCTTT
>TRBJ2-3|-|15|-|TRBV5-1
CASSLESLNTDTQYF
TGCGCCAGCAGCTTGGAAAGTCTTAACACAGATACGCAGTATTTT
>TRBJ1-5|TRBD1|14|-|TRBV29-1
CSVDVGQGNQPQHF
TGCAGCGTCGATGTGGGACAGGGGAATCAGCCCCAGCATTTT
>TRBJ2-5|TRBD2|15|-|TRBV10-3
CAISESASGQETQYF
TGTGCCATCAGTGAGTCGGCTAGCGGCCAAGAGACCCAGTACTTC
>TRBJ2-5|-|15|few|TRBV5-5
CASSFRSARQETQYF
TGTGCCAGCAGCTTTCGTTCGGCTCGACAAGAGACCCAGTACTTC
>TRBJ1-5|-|13|-|TRBV7-2
CASSLPLLQPQHF
TGTGCCAGCAGCTTACCTCTACTACAGCCCCAGCATTTT
>TRBJ1-2|-|13|many|TRBV29-1
CSVDQTGNYGYTF
TGCAGCGTTGACCAGACGGGGAACTATGGCTACACCTTC
>TRBJ1-1|-|14|-|TRBV19
CASSRDSLNTEAFF
TGTGCCAGTAGTAGAGACAGTTTGAACACTGAAGCTTTCTTT
>TRBJ2-5|-|11|many|TRBV7-2
CASSLAETQYF
TGTGCCAGCAGCTTAGCAGAGACCCAGTACTTC
>TRBJ2-3|-|15|many|TRBV11-2
CASNLLTGGTDTQYF
TGTGCCAGCAACCTCCTTACCGGGGGAACAGATACGCAGTATTTT
>TRBJ1-2|-|17|-|TRBV5-6
CASSFGLSDRINYGDTF
TGTGCCAGCAGCTTCGGACTGTCTGACAGGATAAACTATGGCGACACCTTC
>TRBJ2-7|-|18|few|TRBV7-6
CASSPRREGGRYSYEQYF
TGTGCCAGCAGCCCGAGACGGGAAGGGGGGCGATATAGTTACGAGCAGTACTTC
>TRBJ2-5|-|15|many|TRBV5-1
CASSLANAGQETQYF
TGCGCCAGCAGCTTGGCCAATGCAGGCCAAGAGACCCAGTACTTC
>TRBJ1-5|-|11|many|TRBV6-1
CASGSNQPQHF
TGTGCCAGCGGAAGCAATCAGCCCCAGCATTTT
>TRBJ2-5|-|13|many|TRBV6-5
CASRPLGEETQYF
TGTGCCAGCAGACCCTTGGGGGAAGAGACCCAGTACTTC
>TRBJ1-1|TRBD1|14|many|TRBV6-6
CASSGDRLNTEAFF
TGTGCCAGCAGTGGGGACAGACTGAACACTGAAGCTTTCTTT
>TRBJ2-4|-|17|many|TRBV29-1
CSVEDKSGDLAKNIQYF
TGCAGCGTTGAAGATAAGTCAGGGGACCTAGCCAAAAACATTCAGTACTTC
>TRBJ2-7|-|13|many|TRBV3-1
CASSPNPSYEQYF
TGTGCCAGCAGCCCCAACCCCTCCTACGAGCAGTACTTC
>TRBJ2-2|TRBD1|15|-|TRBV27
CASSPWDRVTGELFF
TGTGCCAGCAGTCCCTGGGACAGGGTTACCGGGGAGCTGTTTTTT
>TRBJ2-1|TRBD2|15|medium-sized|TRBV2
CASRLTSGSGNEQFF
TGTGCCAGCAGGCTGACTAGCGGGTCGGGGAATGAGCAGTTCTTC
>TRBJ2-6|-|15|-|TRBV6-1
CASSEWGSGANVLTF
TGTGCCAGCAGTGAATGGGGCTCGGGGGCCAACGTCCTGACTTTC
>TRBJ1-4|-|15|few|TRBV19
CASSTGQIINEKLFF
TGTGCCAGTAGTACCGGACAGATTATAAATGAAAAACTGTTTTTT
>TRBJ1-1|TRBD1|15|few|TRBV12-3/TRBV12-4
CASSLWGQGNTEAFF
TGTGCCAGCAGTTTATGGGGACAGGGGAACACTGAAGCTTTCTTT
>TRBJ2-7|-|14|many|TRBV27
CASSLQGSSYEQYF
TGTGCCAGCAGTCTCCAGGGGTCCAGCTACGAGCAGTACTTC
>TRBJ2-3|TRBD2|17|many|TRBV18
CASSPPPSGGPTDTQYF
TGTGCCAGCTCACCACCCCCTAGCGGGGGCCCCACAGATACGCAGTATTTT
>TRBJ1-4|-|15|few|TRBV7-9
CASSLARGPNEKLFF
TGTGCCAGCAGCTTAGCCCGGGGGCCTAATGAAAAACTGTTTTTT
>TRBJ1-4|-|16|many|TRBV28
CASSIAGSGRDEKLFF
TGTGCCAGCAGTATAGCGGGGTCAGGACGGGATGAAAAACTGTTTTTT
>TRBJ2-2|-|15|many|TRBV5-6
CASSRRALNTGELFF
TGTGCCAGCAGCCGAAGGGCCTTAAACACCGGGGAGCTGTTTTTT
>TRBJ2-7|-|12|many|TRBV29-1
CSVEGREREQYF
TGCAGCGTTGAAGGCAGGGAGCGCGAGCAGTACTTC
>TRBJ1-5|-|13|-|TRBV7-2
CASSLGGVQPQHF
TGTGCCAGCAGCTTAGGTGGGGTCCAGCCCCAGCATTTT
>TRBJ2-3|-|14|many|TRBV5-4
CASSLTDRTDTQYF
TGTGCCAGCAGCTTGACTGACAGGACAGATACGCAGTATTTT
>TRBJ2-2|-|14|many|TRBV7-2
CASSLRGELGELFF
TGTGCCAGCAGCTTACGCGGGGAATTGGGGGAGCTGTTTTTT